This T cell receptor (beta chain) comes out of a study of blood T cells in healthy people across ages. Study-level findings and limits: A roughly linear age-dependent decrease characterized TCR beta diversity per million T cells. Naive CD4+ cell counts and diversity both ran higher in long-lived than in aged donors.

No fewer than 6 micrograms of total RNA were isolated from every sample. A second PCR of roughly 6 to 12 cycles used a sample-barcoded 5' primer and a J-beta primer mix. TCRdb re-called the 5' RACE reads through MiXCR, storing one row per CDR3 protein. The table lists 790,000 or so distinct CDR3 sequences, roughly 46% of them singletons. Trimming took 5 bases from V and 5 from J; bases not matched to a gene: 15. Germline V gene lookup returns CDR1 SGHTA and CDR2 FQGNSA. The CDR3 totals 17 residues. Concerning this clonotype itself: Its antigen is not identified.

Sequenced sample: blood. The rearrangement links TRBV7-2 to TRBJ2-1, with TRBD1 identical over 7 bases. The sequence was obtained from a man older than 75 in good health. The DNA of the CDR3 is TGTGCCAGCAGCCCTTCGAGCGCCCAAGGGGGCCACAATGAGCAGTTCTTC. Amino acids: CASSPSSAQGGHNEQFF. The whole variable domain, remainder taken from reference TRBV7-2 and TRBJ2-1, is GAGVSQSPSNKVTEKGKDVELRCDPISGHTALYWYRQSLGQGLEFLIYFQGNSAPDKSGLPSDRFSAERTGGSVSTLTIQRTQQEDSAVYLCASSPSSAQGGHNEQFFGPGTRLTVL.